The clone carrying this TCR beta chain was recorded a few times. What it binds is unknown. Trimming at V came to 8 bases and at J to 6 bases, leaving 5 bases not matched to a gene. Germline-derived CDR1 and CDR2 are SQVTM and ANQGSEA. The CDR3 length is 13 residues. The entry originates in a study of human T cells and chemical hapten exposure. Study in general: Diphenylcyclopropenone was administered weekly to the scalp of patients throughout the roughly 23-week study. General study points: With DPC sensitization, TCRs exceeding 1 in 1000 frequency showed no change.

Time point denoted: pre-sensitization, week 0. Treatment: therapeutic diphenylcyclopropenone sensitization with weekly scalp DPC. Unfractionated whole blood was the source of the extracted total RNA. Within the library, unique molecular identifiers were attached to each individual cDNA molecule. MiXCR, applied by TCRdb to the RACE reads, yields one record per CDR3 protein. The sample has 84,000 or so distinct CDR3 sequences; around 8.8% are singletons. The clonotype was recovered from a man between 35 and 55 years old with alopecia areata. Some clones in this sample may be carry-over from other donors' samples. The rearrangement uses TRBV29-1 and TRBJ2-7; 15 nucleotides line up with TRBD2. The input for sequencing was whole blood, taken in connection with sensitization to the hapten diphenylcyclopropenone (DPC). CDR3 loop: CSTGGLAGGEQYF. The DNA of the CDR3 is TGCAGCACTGGGGGACTAGCGGGAGGCGAGCAGTACTTC.